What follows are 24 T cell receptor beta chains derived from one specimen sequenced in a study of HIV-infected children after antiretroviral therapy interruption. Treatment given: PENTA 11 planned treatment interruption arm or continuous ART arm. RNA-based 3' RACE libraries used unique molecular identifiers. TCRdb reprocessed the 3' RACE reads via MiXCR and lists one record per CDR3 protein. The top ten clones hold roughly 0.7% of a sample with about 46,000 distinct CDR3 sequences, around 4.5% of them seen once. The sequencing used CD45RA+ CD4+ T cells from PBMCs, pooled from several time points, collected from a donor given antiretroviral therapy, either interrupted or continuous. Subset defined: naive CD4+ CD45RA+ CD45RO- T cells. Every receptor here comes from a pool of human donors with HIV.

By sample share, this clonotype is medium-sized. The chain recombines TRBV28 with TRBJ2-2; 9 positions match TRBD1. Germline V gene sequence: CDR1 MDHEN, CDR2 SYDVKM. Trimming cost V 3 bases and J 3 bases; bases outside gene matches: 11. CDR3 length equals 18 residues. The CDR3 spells CASSLLGQGSRHTGELFF. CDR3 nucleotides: TGTGCCAGCAGTTTGTTGGGACAGGGAAGTCGACACACCGGGGAGCTGTTTTTT.

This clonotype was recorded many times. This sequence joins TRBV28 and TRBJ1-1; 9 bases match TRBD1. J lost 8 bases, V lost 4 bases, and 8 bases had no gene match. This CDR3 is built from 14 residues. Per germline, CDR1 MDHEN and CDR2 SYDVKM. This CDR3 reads CASSSWTGAVEAFF. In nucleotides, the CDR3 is TGTGCCAGCAGTTCCTGGACAGGGGCTGTAGAAGCTTTCTTT.

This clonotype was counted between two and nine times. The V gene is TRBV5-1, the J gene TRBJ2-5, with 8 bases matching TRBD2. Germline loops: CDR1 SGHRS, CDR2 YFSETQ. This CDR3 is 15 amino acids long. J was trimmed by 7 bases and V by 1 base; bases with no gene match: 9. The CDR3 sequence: CASSLSAGAGGTQYF. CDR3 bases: TGCGCCAGCAGCTTGTCAGCGGGGGCTGGAGGGACCCAGTACTTC.

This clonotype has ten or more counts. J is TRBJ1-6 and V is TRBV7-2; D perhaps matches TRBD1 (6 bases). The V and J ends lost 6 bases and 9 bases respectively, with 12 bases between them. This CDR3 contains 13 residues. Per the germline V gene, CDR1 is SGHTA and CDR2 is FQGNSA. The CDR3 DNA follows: TGTGCCAGCAGGCCTACAGGGTTTTCACCCCTCCACTTT. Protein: CASRPTGFSPLHF. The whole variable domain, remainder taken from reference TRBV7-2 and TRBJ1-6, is GAGVSQSPSNKVTEKGKDVELRCDPISGHTALYWYRQSLGQGLEFLIYFQGNSAPDKSGLPSDRFSAERTGGSVSTLTIQRTQQEDSAVYLCASRPTGFSPLHFGNGTRLTVT.

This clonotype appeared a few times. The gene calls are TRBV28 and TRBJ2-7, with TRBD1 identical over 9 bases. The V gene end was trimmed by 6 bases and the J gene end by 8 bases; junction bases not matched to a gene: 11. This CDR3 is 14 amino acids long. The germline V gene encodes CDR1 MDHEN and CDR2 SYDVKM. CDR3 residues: CASSRGQGGIKQYF. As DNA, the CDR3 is TGTGCCAGCAGCCGGGGACAGGGAGGAATCAAGCAGTACTTC.

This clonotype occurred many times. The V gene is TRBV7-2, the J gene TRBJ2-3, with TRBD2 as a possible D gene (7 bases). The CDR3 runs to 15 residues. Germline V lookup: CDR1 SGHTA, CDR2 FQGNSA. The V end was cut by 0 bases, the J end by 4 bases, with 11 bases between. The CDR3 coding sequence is TGTGCCAGCAGCTTAGCGGGGGGGCCGGCAGATACGCAGTATTTT. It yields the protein CASSLAGGPADTQYF.

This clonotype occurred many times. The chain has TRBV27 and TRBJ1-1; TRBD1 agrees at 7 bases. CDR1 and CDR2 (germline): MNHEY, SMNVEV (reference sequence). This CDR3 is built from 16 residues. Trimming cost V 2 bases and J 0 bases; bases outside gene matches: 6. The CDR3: CASSLLSGGLNTEAFF. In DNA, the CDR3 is TGTGCCAGCAGTTTACTTTCAGGGGGGTTGAACACTGAAGCTTTCTTT.

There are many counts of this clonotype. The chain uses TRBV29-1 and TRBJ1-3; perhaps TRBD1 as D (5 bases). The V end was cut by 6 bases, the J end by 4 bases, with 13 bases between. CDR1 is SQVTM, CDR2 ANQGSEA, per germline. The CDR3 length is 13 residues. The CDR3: CSVVPGDGNTIYF. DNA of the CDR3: TGCAGCGTAGTTCCGGGGGACGGAAACACCATATATTTT.

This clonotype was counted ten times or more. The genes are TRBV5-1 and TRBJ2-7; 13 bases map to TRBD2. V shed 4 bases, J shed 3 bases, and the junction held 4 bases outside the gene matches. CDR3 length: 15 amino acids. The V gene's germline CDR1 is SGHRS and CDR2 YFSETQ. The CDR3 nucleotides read TGCGCCAGCAGCACGGGACTAGCGGGAATCTACGAGCAGTACTTC. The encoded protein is CASSTGLAGIYEQYF.

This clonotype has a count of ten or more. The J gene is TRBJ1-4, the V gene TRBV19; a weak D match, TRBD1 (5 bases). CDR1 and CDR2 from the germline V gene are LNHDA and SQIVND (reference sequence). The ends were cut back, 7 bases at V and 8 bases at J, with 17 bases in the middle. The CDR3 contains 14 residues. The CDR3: CASIPGLTGEKLFF. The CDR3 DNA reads TGTGCCAGTATTCCAGGGCTGACGGGAGAAAAACTGTTTTTT.

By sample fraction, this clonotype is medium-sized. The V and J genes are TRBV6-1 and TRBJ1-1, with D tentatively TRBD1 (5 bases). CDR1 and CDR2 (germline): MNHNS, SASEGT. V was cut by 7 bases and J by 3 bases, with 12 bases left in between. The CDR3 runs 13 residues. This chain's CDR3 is CASTREFDTEAFF. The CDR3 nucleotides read TGTGCCAGCACCAGGGAATTCGACACTGAAGCTTTCTTT.

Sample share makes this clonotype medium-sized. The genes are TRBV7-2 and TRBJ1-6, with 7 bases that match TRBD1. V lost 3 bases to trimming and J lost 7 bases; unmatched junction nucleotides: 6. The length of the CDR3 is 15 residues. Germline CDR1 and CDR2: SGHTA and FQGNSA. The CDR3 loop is CASSFAGTANSPLHF. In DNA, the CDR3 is TGTGCCAGCAGCTTTGCCGGGACAGCGAATTCACCCCTCCACTTT.

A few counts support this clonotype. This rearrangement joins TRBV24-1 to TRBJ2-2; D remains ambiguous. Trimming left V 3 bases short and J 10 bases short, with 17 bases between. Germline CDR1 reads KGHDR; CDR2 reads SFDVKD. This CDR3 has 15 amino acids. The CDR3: CATSDVLSETEELFF. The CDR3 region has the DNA TGTGCCACCAGTGATGTTTTATCGGAGACGGAGGAGCTGTTTTTT.

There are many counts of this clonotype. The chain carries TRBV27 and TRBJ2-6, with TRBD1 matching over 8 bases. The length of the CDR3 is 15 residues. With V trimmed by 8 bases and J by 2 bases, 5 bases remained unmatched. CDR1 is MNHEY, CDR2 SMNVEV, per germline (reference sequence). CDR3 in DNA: TGTGCCAGCTCTCCAGGGGGCGCTGGGGCCAACGTCCTGACTTTC. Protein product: CASSPGGAGANVLTF.

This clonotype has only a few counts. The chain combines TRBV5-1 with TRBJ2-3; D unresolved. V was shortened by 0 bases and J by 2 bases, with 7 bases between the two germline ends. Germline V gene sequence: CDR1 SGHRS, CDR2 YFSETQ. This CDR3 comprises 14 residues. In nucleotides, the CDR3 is TGCGCCAGCAGCTTGGGGGCAGCCACAGATACGCAGTATTTT. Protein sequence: CASSLGAATDTQYF. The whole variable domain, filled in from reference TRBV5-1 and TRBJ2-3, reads KAGVTQTPRYLIKTRGQQVTLSCSPISGHRSVSWYQQTPGQGLQFLFEYFSETQRNKGNFPGRFSGRQFSNSRSEMNVSTLELGDSALYLCASSLGAATDTQYFGPGTRLTVL.

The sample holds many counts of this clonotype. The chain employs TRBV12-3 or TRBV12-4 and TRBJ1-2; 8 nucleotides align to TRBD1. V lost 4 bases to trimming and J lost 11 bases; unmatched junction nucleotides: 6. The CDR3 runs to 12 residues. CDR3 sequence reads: CASSSADRGYTF. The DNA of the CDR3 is TGTGCCAGCAGTTCCGCCGACAGGGGTTACACCTTC.

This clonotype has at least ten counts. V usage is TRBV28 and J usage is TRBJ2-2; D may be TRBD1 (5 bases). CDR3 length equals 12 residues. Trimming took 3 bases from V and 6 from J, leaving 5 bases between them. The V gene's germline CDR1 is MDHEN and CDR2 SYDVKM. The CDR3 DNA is TGTGCCAGCAGTTTGGGGCCCGGGGAGCTGTTTTTT. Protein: CASSLGPGELFF.

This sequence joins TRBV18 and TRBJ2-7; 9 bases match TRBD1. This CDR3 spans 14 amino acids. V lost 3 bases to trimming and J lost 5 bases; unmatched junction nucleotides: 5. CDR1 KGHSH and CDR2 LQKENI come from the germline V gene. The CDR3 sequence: CASSPRTGADEQYF. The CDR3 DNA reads TGTGCCAGCTCACCTCGGACAGGGGCGGACGAGCAGTACTTC.

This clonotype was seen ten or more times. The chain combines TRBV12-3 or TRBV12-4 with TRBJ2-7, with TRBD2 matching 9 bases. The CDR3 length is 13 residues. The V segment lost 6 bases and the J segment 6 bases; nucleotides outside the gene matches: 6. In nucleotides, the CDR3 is TGTGCCAGCAGCCCGGGACTAGCAGGCGAGCAGTACTTC. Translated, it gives CASSPGLAGEQYF.

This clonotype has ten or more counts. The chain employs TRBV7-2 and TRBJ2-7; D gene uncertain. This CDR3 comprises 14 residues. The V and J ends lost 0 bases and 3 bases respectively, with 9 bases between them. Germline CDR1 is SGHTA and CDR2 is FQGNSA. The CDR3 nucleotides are TGTGCCAGCAGCTTAGCGCCGGATCGCTACGAGCAGTACTTC. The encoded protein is CASSLAPDRYEQYF.

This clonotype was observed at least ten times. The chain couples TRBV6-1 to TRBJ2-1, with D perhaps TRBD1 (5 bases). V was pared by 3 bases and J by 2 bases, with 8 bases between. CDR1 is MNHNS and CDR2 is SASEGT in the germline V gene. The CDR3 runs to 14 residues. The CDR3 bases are TGTGCCAGCAGTGAGACCAGGGCCTACAATGAGCAGTTCTTC. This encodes CASSETRAYNEQFF.

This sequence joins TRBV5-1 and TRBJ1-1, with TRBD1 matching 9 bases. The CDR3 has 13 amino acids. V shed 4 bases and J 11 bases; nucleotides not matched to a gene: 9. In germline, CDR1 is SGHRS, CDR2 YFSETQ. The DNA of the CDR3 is TGCGCCAGCAGCGGGGGACAGGGCCAGACTGCTTTCTTT. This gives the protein CASSGGQGQTAFF.

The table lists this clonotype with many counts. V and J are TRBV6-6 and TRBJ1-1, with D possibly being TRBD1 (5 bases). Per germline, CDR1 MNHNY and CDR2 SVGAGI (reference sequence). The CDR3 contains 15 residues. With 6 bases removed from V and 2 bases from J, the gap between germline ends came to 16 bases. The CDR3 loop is CASSIMPDRNTEAFF. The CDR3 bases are TGTGCCAGCAGCATCATGCCTGACAGAAACACTGAAGCTTTCTTT.

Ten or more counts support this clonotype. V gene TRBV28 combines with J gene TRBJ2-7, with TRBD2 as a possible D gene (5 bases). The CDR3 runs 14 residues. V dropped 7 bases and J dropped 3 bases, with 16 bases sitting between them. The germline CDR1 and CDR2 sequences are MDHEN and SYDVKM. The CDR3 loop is CASTRLPGDYEQYF. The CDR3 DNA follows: TGTGCCAGCACTCGCCTCCCCGGGGACTACGAGCAGTACTTC.